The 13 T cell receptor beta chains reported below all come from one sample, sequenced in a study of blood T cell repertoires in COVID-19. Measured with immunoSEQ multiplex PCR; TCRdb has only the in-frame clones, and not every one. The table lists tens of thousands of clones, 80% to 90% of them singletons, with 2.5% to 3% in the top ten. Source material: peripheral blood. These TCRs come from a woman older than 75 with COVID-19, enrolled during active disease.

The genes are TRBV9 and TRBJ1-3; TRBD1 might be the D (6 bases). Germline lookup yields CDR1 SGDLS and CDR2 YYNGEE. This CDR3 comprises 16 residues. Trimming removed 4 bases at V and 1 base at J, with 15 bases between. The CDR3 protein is CASSPSGANSGNTIYF. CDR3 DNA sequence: TGTGCCAGCAGCCCATCAGGGGCCAATTCTGGAAACACCATATATTTT.

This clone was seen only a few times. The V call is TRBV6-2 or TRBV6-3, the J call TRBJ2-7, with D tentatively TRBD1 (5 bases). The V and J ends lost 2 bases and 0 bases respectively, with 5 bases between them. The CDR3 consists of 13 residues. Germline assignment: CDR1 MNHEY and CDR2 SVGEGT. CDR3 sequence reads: CASSYDSSYEQYF. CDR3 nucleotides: TGTGCCAGCAGTTACGACAGCTCCTACGAGCAGTACTTC.

CDR3 in DNA: TGCGCCAGCAGCTTCGACAGAGCCTCCTACGAGCAGTACTTC. This encodes CASSFDRASYEQYF. The V and J genes are TRBV5-1 and TRBJ2-7; perhaps TRBD1 as D (5 bases). Germline lookup yields CDR1 SGHRS and CDR2 YFSETQ. Between the trimmed V and J ends, which lost 2 bases and 0 bases, there was a span of 9 bases. The CDR3 covers 14 residues.

The CDR3 loop reads CASSRDSNRPNEQFF. In DNA form, the CDR3 reads TGTGCCAGCAGCCGTGACAGTAACCGCCCCAATGAGCAGTTCTTC. The chain employs TRBV7-2 and TRBJ2-1; a weak D match, TRBD1 (5 bases). The CDR3 runs 15 residues. Germline CDR1 is SGHTA and CDR2 is FQGNSA. The V gene lost 5 bases and the J gene lost 6 bases, with 17 bases spanning the gap.

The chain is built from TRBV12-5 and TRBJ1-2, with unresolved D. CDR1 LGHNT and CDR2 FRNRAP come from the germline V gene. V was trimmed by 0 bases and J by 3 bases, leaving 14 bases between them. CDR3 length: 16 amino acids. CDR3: CASGLVPWASDYGYTF. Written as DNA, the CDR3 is TGTGCTAGTGGTTTGGTACCTTGGGCTTCGGACTATGGCTACACCTTC.

In DNA form, the CDR3 reads TGTGCCAGCAGTCTAGGGGCCGGGGAGCAGTTCTTC. Protein: CASSLGAGEQFF. The J gene is TRBJ2-1, the V gene TRBV2; weak D call: TRBD1 (5 bases). Germline assignment: CDR1 SNHLY and CDR2 FYNNEI. This CDR3 is 12 amino acids long. Trimming took off 5 bases at V and 10 bases at J, with 12 bases between the two ends.

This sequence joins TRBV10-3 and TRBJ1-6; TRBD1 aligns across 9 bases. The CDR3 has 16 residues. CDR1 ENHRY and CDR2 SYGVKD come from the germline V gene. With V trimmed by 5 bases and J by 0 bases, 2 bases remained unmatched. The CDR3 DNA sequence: TGTGCCATCAGTCAACAGGGGGCCTCCTATAATTCACCCCTCCACTTT. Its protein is CAISQQGASYNSPLHF.

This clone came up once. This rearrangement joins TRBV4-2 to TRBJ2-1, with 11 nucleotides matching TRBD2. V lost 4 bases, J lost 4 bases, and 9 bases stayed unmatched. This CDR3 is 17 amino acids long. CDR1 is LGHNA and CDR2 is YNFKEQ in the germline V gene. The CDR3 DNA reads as TGTGCCAGCAGCCCGAACCCGGGACTAGCGGTTTACAATGAGCAGTTCTTC. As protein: CASSPNPGLAVYNEQFF.

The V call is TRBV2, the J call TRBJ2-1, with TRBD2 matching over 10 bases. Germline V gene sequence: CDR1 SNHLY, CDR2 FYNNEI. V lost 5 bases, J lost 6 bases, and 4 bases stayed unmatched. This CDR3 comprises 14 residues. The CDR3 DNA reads TGTGCCAGCAGTAAGGGACTAGCGCCCAATGAGCAGTTCTTC. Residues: CASSKGLAPNEQFF.

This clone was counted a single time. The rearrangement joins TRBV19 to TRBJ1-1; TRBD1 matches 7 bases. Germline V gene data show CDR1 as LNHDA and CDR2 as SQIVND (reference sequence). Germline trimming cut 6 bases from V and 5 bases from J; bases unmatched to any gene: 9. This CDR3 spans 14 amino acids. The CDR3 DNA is TGTGCCAGTAGAGAGACAGGGAAGAGGACTGAAGCTTTCTTT. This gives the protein CASRETGKRTEAFF.

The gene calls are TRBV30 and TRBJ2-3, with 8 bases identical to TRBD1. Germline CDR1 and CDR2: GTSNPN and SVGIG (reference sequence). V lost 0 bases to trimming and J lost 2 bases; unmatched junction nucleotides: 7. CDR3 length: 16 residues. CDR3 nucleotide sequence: TGTGCCTGGAGTGTACGCAGGGGGCGAGCCACAGATACGCAGTATTTT. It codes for CAWSVRRGRATDTQYF.

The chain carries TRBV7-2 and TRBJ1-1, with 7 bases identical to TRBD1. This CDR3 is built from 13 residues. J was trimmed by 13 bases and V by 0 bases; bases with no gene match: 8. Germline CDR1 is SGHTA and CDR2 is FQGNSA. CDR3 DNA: TGTGCCAGCAGCTTAGCGGCGGGTCAGGGGGATTTCTTT. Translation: CASSLAAGQGDFF.

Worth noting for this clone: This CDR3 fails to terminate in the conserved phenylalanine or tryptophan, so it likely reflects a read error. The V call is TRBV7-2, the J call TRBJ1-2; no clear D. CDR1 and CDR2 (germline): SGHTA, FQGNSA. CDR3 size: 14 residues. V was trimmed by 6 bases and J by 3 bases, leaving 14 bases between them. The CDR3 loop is CASRLEGYYYGYTS. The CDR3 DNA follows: TGTGCCAGCAGGCTCGAGGGCTATTACTATGGCTACACCTCC.